One T cell receptor (beta chain) is described in this entry. Its specificity is not known. The data are from a study of T cell responses to AZD1222 COVID-19 vaccine. Assay used: immunoSEQ multiplex PCR; TCRdb lists only in-frame clones, some missing. This table has more than 85,000 clones, about 90% appearing once. The V end lost 10 bases, the J end lost 0 bases, and 11 bases lay between the germline ends. The germline V gene has CDR1 KGHDR and CDR2 SFDVKD. This CDR3 has 13 residues. Findings and limits, study-wide: Repertoires were obtained only post-peak T cell response. The sample set comprised mostly white British donors with more females, and clonal diversity was possibly underestimated. Spike-specific TCR breadth and depth rose after two AZD1222 doses.

This sequence originates from an adult who received the AZD1222 COVID-19 vaccine. Sequences were derived from peripheral blood, sampled 28 days after the second AZD1222 dose. The chain carries TRBV24-1 and TRBJ2-5, with D uncertain. For the CDR3, the DNA is TGTGCCACATCGGAGACAAACCAAGAGACCCAGTACTTC. Translation: CATSETNQETQYF.